These 16 T cell receptor beta chains were all obtained from the same sample, sequenced in a study of shared clonotypes between healthy human individuals. TCRdb's copy holds only in-frame clones and misses some; the assay was immunoSEQ multiplex PCR. The sample consists of 450,000 or so clones, 77% of them appearing once. Specimen: PBMCs. The source is a middle-aged woman in good health. Some clones in this sample may be carry-over from other donors' samples.

The gene calls are TRBV5-1 and TRBJ1-4, with 7 bases identical to TRBD1. V shed 3 bases, J shed 4 bases, and the junction held 3 bases outside the gene matches. In germline, CDR1 is SGHRS, CDR2 YFSETQ. The CDR3 covers 14 residues. CDR3 in amino acids: CASSSGQNNEKLFF. The CDR3 nucleotides read TGCGCCAGCAGCTCGGGACAGAATAATGAAAAACTGTTTTTT.

The chain has TRBV7-2 and TRBJ2-2; no definite D call. The germline V gene has CDR1 SGHTA and CDR2 FQGNSA. CDR3 length: 14 residues. Trimming shortened V by 5 bases and J by 4 bases, and 11 bases separated the two germline ends. CDR3 residues: CASSPSSGTGELFF. The CDR3 bases are TGTGCCAGCAGCCCCTCGTCGGGCACCGGGGAGCTGTTTTTT. The full variable domain, completed using reference TRBV7-2 and TRBJ2-2, is GAGVSQSPSNKVTEKGKDVELRCDPISGHTALYWYRQSLGQGLEFLIYFQGNSAPDKSGLPSDRFSAERTGGSVSTLTIQRTQQEDSAVYLCASSPSSGTGELFFGEGSRLTVL.

In this sample, this clone turned up many times. J is TRBJ2-7 and V is TRBV10-3; unclear D gene. Per the germline V gene, CDR1 is ENHRY and CDR2 is SYGVKD. The V end was cut by 6 bases, the J end by 4 bases, with 13 bases between. This CDR3 region has 13 residues. CDR3 residues: CAIRNARRYEQYF. CDR3 nucleotides: TGTGCCATCAGAAACGCAAGGAGATACGAGCAGTACTTC.

The chain recombines TRBV7-9 with TRBJ1-1; the D is unclear. Germline lookup yields CDR1 SEHNR and CDR2 FQNEAQ (reference sequence). CDR3 length equals 13 residues. Trimming removed 1 base from V and 6 bases from J, with 9 bases in between. CDR3: CASSLEVRSEAFF. The CDR3 DNA sequence: TGTGCCAGCAGCTTAGAGGTCAGGTCTGAAGCTTTCTTT.

The chain combines TRBV29-1 with TRBJ2-2; D is possibly TRBD1 or TRBD2 (5 bases each). The germline V gene has CDR1 SQVTM and CDR2 ANQGSEA. V lost 5 bases and J lost 5, with 9 bases in between. The CDR3 has 12 amino acids. In nucleotides, the CDR3 is TGCAGCGTTTCAGGGAGAACCGGGGAGCTGTTTTTT. The encoded protein is CSVSGRTGELFF.

This chain links TRBV7-9 with TRBJ2-1; 9 bases align to TRBD2. The CDR3 runs to 16 residues. With 6 bases clipped from V and 7 bases from J, the junction kept 13 bases outside the gene matches. Per germline, CDR1 SEHNR and CDR2 FQNEAQ (reference sequence). The CDR3 protein is CASRGAGREGGNEQFF. DNA for the CDR3: TGTGCCAGCAGAGGAGCCGGGCGGGAGGGCGGTAATGAGCAGTTCTTC.

This chain connects TRBV6-1 to TRBJ1-4; D not certain. The germline gives CDR1 MNHNS, CDR2 SASEGT. Trimming removed 1 base at V and 10 bases at J, with 13 bases between. This CDR3 has 14 residues. The DNA of the CDR3 is TGTGCCAGCAGTGAAGTCAACAGTTCAGGAAAACTGTTTTTT. Translating gives CASSEVNSSGKLFF.

The CDR3 reads CSVAQGWNEQYF. Here the CDR3 DNA reads TGCAGCGTGGCCCAGGGGTGGAACGAGCAGTACTTC. The chain employs TRBV29-1 and TRBJ2-7, with D possibly TRBD1 on 6 matching bases. The CDR3 covers 12 residues. CDR1 is SQVTM and CDR2 is ANQGSEA in the germline V gene. The V gene lost 6 bases and the J gene lost 5 bases, with 14 bases spanning the gap.

The genes are TRBV5-1 and TRBJ2-1; 7 nucleotides align to TRBD2. The CDR3 runs to 15 residues. The junction had 12 bases not matched to a gene; V was cut back by 5 bases and J by 7 bases. CDR1 SGHRS and CDR2 YFSETQ come from the germline V gene. This CDR3 reads CASSHGRGDRNEQFF. The CDR3 DNA reads as TGCGCCAGCAGTCACGGCCGGGGGGACCGAAATGAGCAGTTCTTC.

This CDR3 is CASSLAADPNTGELFF. The CDR3, as DNA: TGCGCCAGCAGCTTGGCAGCGGATCCGAACACCGGGGAGCTGTTTTTT. The V and J genes are TRBV5-1 and TRBJ2-2; the D gene is possibly TRBD2 (5 bases). The CDR3 has 16 amino acids. Germline lookup yields CDR1 SGHRS and CDR2 YFSETQ. Trimming took off 0 bases at V and 0 bases at J, with 9 bases between the two ends.

J is TRBJ1-5 and V is TRBV10-2; unclear D gene. Germline values: CDR1 WSHSY, CDR2 SAAADI. Deletions cut 9 bases from V and 2 bases from J, with 17 bases between. This CDR3 region has 15 residues. The CDR3 sequence: CASSTGPRGNQPQHF. CDR3 in DNA: TGCGCCAGTAGTACCGGGCCCCGGGGCAATCAGCCCCAGCATTTT.

This clone occurred a few times. V is TRBV7-9 and J is TRBJ1-1, with 7 bases lining up with TRBD1. Germline V lookup: CDR1 SEHNR, CDR2 FQNEAQ (reference sequence). This CDR3 is 13 amino acids long. V lost 3 bases, J lost 10 bases, and 8 bases stayed unmatched. CDR3 amino acids: CASSFKGASGAFF. CDR3 nucleotide sequence: TGTGCCAGCAGCTTCAAGGGGGCCTCGGGAGCTTTCTTT.

The CDR3 DNA sequence: TGTGCCATCAGTGCACTCAGCGGGGGTGGAGACGAGCAGTACTTC. This translates into CAISALSGGGDEQYF. This chain uses TRBV10-3 with TRBJ2-7; TRBD2 matches 8 bases. The V segment lost 4 bases and the J segment 5 bases; nucleotides outside the gene matches: 10. The CDR3 extends over 15 amino acids. The germline gives CDR1 ENHRY, CDR2 SYGVKD.

The chain couples TRBV5-6 to TRBJ2-3; D may correspond to TRBD1 or TRBD2 (5 bases each). The V end was cut by 1 base, the J end by 0 bases, with 12 bases between. The CDR3 is made up of 16 amino acids. The germline V gene has CDR1 SGHDT and CDR2 YYEEEE. The CDR3 DNA follows: TGTGCCAGCAGCTTGATGGGGCGGGTTAGCACAGATACGCAGTATTTT. It translates to CASSLMGRVSTDTQYF.

To note about this clone: A read error is possible here, since a much larger clone lies one base away. This rearrangement joins TRBV6-5 to TRBJ2-5, with D unresolved. V was pared by 2 bases and J by 1 base, with 5 bases between. The germline gives CDR1 MNHEY, CDR2 SVGAGI. The CDR3 loop spans 13 amino acids. In DNA form, the CDR3 reads TGTGCCAGCAGTTACAGGGTCCAAGAGACCCAGTACTTC. It yields the protein CASSYRVQETQYF.

The chain is built from TRBV5-6 and TRBJ2-3, with D possibly matching TRBD2 (7 bases). CDR1 and CDR2 from the germline V gene are SGHDT and YYEEEE. The length of the CDR3 is 16 residues. The V and J ends lost 3 bases and 0 bases respectively, with 14 bases between them. DNA for the CDR3: TGTGCCAGCAGCTGGGGAGGGGGAGCGAGCACAGATACGCAGTATTTT. Translation gives CASSWGGGASTDTQYF.